The present T cell receptor beta chain was sequenced within a study of blood T cell repertoires in COVID-19. Background on the study: The samples span acute and convalescent COVID-19 from the United States, Italy and Spain.

Germline V gives CDR1 MNHEY, CDR2 SMNVEV (reference sequence). V lost 7 bases and J lost 0, with 13 bases in between. The length of the CDR3 is 14 residues. Per the original methods: Estimation of nucleated cell counts relied on the amplification of reference gene primers. Sequenced by immunoSEQ multiplex PCR; TCRdb stores in-frame clones only, minus some. The DNA was the basis for D and trimming; V, J and clone size are from that table. This repertoire shows 70,000 or so clones, about 88% found once; its top ten account for about a tenth. This chain joins TRBV27 and TRBJ2-7, with D maybe TRBD2 (6 bases). The sequence was collected from a human donor in a cohort sampled during active COVID-19. The sequenced sample consisted of peripheral blood. The DNA for the CDR3 is TGTGCCAGCATTGGTAGCGGAAGCTCCTACGAGCAGTACTTC. This codes for CASIGSGSSYEQYF.